The sequence of this T cell receptor (beta chain) was determined in a study of identical twins. The CDR3 is 17 amino acids. CDR1 and CDR2 from the germline V gene are MGHRA and YSYEKL. J was trimmed by 10 bases and V by 0 bases; bases with no gene match: 14. Donors uniformly comprised healthy Caucasians. There are many counts of this clonotype. What it binds is unknown. Study-level points and caveats: Twin sharing of out-of-frame TCR alpha was underestimated by models in monozygotic pairs.

Using its own MiXCR run on the 5' RACE reads, TCRdb lists one record per CDR3 protein. The table shows about 530,000 distinct CDR3 sequences, with approximately 16% occurring only once. This sample was also put to use in a study of yellow fever vaccine responses in identical twins. As reported in that work: Twins reportedly showed a vaccine T cell response that seemed partly convergent and partly personalized.

The source material was CD4+ T cells sorted from blood. The J gene is TRBJ2-3, the V gene TRBV4-1, with 9 bases fitting TRBD2. The TCR comes from a woman aged 18-29 years in good health. The CDR3 loop reads CASSQDTWSGGRDPQYF. DNA for the CDR3: TGCGCCAGCAGCCAAGATACATGGAGCGGGGGGCGTGATCCGCAGTATTTT.